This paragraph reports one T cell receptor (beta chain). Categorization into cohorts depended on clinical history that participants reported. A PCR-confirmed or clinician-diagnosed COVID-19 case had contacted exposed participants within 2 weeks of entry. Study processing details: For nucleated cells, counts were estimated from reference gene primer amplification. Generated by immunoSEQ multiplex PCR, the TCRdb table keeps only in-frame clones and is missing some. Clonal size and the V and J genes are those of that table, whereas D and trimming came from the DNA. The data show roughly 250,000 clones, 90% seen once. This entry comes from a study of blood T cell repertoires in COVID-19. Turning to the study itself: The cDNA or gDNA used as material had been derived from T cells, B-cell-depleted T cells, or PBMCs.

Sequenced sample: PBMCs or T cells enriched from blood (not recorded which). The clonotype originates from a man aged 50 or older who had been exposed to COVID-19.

The CDR3 reads CASSLNPPGSNYGYTF. The CDR3 region has the DNA TGTGCCAGCAGCTTGAACCCTCCGGGATCTAACTATGGCTACACCTTC. The rearrangement uses TRBV7-2 and TRBJ1-2; D unresolved. Trimming took 3 bases from V and 0 from J, leaving 14 bases between them. Germline CDR1 reads SGHTA; CDR2 reads FQGNSA. The CDR3 sequence is 16 residues long. Drawing the rest from reference TRBV7-2 and TRBJ1-2, the complete variable domain is GAGVSQSPSNKVTEKGKDVELRCDPISGHTALYWYRQSLGQGLEFLIYFQGNSAPDKSGLPSDRFSAERTGGSVSTLTIQRTQQEDSAVYLCASSLNPPGSNYGYTFGSGTRLTVV.